This is a list of T cell receptor beta chains from one sample in a study of early T cells in non-severe SARS-CoV-2 infection. TCRdb independently ran MiXCR on the 5' RACE reads; one entry per CDR3 protein. The data show 55,000 to 70,000 distinct CDR3 sequences, about 12% seen once. Sample: whole blood. The receptors were gathered from an adult who was a healthcare worker with PCR-confirmed SARS-CoV-2 infection or an uninfected control (not recorded which). Each CDR3 is given with its conserved first and last residue. The D gene is left open where the match is weak. Not every row has a clone size; where given, it reads once, few, many or a size class.

V,J,length,size,D,DNA,CDR3
TRBV5-1,TRBJ1-6,13,-,-,TGCGCCAGCAGCACGCGACAGGATTCACCCCTCCACTTT,CASSTRQDSPLHF
TRBV20-1,TRBJ2-7,14,many,TRBD1,TGCAGTGCTCAGGGGACAGGCCGCTCCTACGAGCAGTACTTC,CSAQGTGRSYEQYF
TRBV18,TRBJ2-3,15,many,-,TGTGCCAGCTCAGAACAGGGAATAAGCACAGATACGCAGTATTTT,CASSEQGISTDTQYF
TRBV13,TRBJ1-3,14,few,-,TGTGCCAGCAAAGGAAGTTCAATCGGAAACACCATATATTTT,CASKGSSIGNTIYF
TRBV6-2/TRBV6-3,TRBJ2-1,11,-,-,TGTGCCAGCAGAGCCTTGCGGGACCAGTTCTTC,CASRALRDQFF
TRBV18,TRBJ2-4,16,-,-,TGTGCCAGCTCACGCAGGGTTGAATTAGGCAAAAACATTCAGTACTTC,CASSRRVELGKNIQYF
TRBV19,TRBJ1-2,14,many,-,TGTGCCAGTAGTATAACTCCCGAGGGCTATGGCTACACCTTC,CASSITPEGYGYTF
TRBV7-8,TRBJ1-4,16,few,-,TGTGCCAGCAGCTCGGGTCTTCGGCCAGTCAATGAAAAACTGTTTTTT,CASSSGLRPVNEKLFF
TRBV11-2,TRBJ2-7,15,-,-,TGTGCCAGCAGCTTAGATAGTACGGCTCCCTACGAGCAGTACTTC,CASSLDSTAPYEQYF
TRBV9,TRBJ2-5,15,-,-,TGTGCCAGCAGCGTAGGGGCAAGGACGGGGGAGACCCAGTACTTC,CASSVGARTGETQYF
TRBV5-6,TRBJ2-4,14,few,TRBD2,TGTGCCAGCAGCTCGAAAACAGCGGGGAACTTTCAGTACTTC,CASSSKTAGNFQYF
TRBV3-1,TRBJ2-5,16,few,TRBD2,TGTGCCAGCAGCCAACCCCAGGGACTAGCGCGAGAGACCCAGTACTTC,CASSQPQGLARETQYF
TRBV6-2/TRBV6-3,TRBJ1-2,13,-,-,TGTGCCAGCAGTTACGCGGGAGACTATGGCTACACCTTC,CASSYAGDYGYTF
TRBV7-9,TRBJ2-7,11,few,-,TGTGCCAGCAGCCCAGTTGAAGAGCAGTACTTC,CASSPVEEQYF
TRBV12-3/TRBV12-4,TRBJ1-2,15,few,-,TGTGCCAGCAGCGCTACCCGGGGACGCCGGAGTGGCTACACCTTC,CASSATRGRRSGYTF